Below, 13 T cell receptor beta chains from the same sample are listed, as sequenced in a study of siplizumab effects on memory and regulatory T cells. Assay: immunoSEQ multiplex PCR; the TCRdb copy retains only in-frame clones and omits some. Of tens of thousands of clones in the sample, 90% to 95% were seen once. Sequencing was done on a sample of CD8+ T cells sorted from blood. The receptors derive from a human donor in good health.

The V gene is TRBV9, the J gene TRBJ1-2; TRBD1 might be the D (6 bases). The CDR3 consists of 16 residues. Germline CDR1 reads SGDLS; CDR2 reads YYNGEE. Deletions cut 4 bases from V and 0 bases from J, with 16 bases between. CDR3 loop: CASSLNTGPANYGYTF. CDR3 nucleotides: TGTGCCAGCAGCTTGAATACAGGGCCCGCTAACTATGGCTACACCTTC.

The V gene is TRBV27, the J gene TRBJ1-1; 8 bases agree with TRBD1. Per the germline V gene, CDR1 is MNHEY and CDR2 is SMNVEV (reference sequence). The J segment lost 11 bases and the V segment lost 4 bases, leaving 6 bases of the junction unmatched. The CDR3 length is 12 residues. The CDR3 nucleotides read TGTGCCAGCAGTTCAGGGGGCTTCGAGGCTTTCTTT. Protein: CASSSGGFEAFF.

The chain combines TRBV7-9 with TRBJ2-1; 9 bases agree with TRBD2. The CDR3 consists of 15 residues. From germline, CDR1 is SEHNR and CDR2 FQNEAQ (reference sequence). The V gene end was trimmed by 8 bases and the J gene end by 4 bases; junction bases not matched to a gene: 9. DNA of the CDR3: TGTGCCAGCCCGCGGGAGGGAGGGGTGTACAATGAGCAGTTCTTC. Residues: CASPREGGVYNEQFF.

The chain carries TRBV28 and TRBJ2-3; no reliable D call. The length of the CDR3 is 16 residues. V lost 3 bases to trimming and J lost 1 base, with 14 bases between them. Germline V gene lookup returns CDR1 MDHEN and CDR2 SYDVKM. DNA of the CDR3: TGTGCCAGCAGTTTTAGGAAAACTACCCGCACAGATACGCAGTATTTT. It encodes CASSFRKTTRTDTQYF.

The chain uses TRBV27 and TRBJ2-5; D is unresolved. The germline V and J ends were trimmed by 3 bases and 3 bases, with 8 bases remaining between them. This CDR3 spans 13 amino acids. Germline-derived CDR1 and CDR2 are MNHEY and SMNVEV (reference sequence). CDR3 in amino acids: CASSLTTEETQYF. The DNA of the CDR3 is TGTGCCAGCAGTTTGACGACGGAAGAGACCCAGTACTTC.

The chain is built from TRBV29-1 and TRBJ2-7, with D possibly being TRBD1 (7 bases). The germline V and J ends were trimmed by 5 bases and 2 bases, with 25 bases remaining between them. The V gene's germline CDR1 is SQVTM and CDR2 ANQGSEA. This CDR3 has 17 residues. In DNA, the CDR3 is TGCAGCGTTACCGGAGGGGGCGCAGCTAGCTTTCCCTACGAGCAGTACTTC. The encoded protein is CSVTGGGAASFPYEQYF.

This rearrangement joins TRBV14 to TRBJ2-7, with D maybe TRBD2 (6 bases). The CDR3 has 14 amino acids. V lost 2 bases, J lost 6 bases, and 14 bases lay in between. Germline-derived CDR1 and CDR2 are SGHDN and FVKESK. CDR3 amino acids: CASSQTSFTGEQYF. The CDR3 DNA sequence: TGTGCCAGCAGCCAAACTAGCTTCACGGGCGAGCAGTACTTC.

This clone was seen only once. This rearrangement joins TRBV27 to TRBJ2-1, with a possible D match to TRBD2 (5 bases). The germline V gene has CDR1 MNHEY and CDR2 SMNVEV (reference sequence). Trimming shortened V by 5 bases and J by 6 bases, and 14 bases separated the two germline ends. CDR3 length: 14 amino acids. The CDR3 loop is CASSAGNLINEQFF. The CDR3 DNA reads as TGTGCCAGCAGTGCCGGGAACCTAATCAATGAGCAGTTCTTC.

The chain employs TRBV4-2 and TRBJ1-2; D not resolved. Germline V gene data show CDR1 as LGHNA and CDR2 as YNFKEQ. Trimming stripped 0 bases from V and 6 bases from J, with 11 bases between. CDR3 size: 14 residues. The CDR3: CASSQERLTNGYTF. The DNA for the CDR3 is TGTGCCAGCAGCCAAGAACGCCTCACTAATGGCTACACCTTC.

The chain carries TRBV5-5 and TRBJ2-7; TRBD2 agrees at 7 bases. The V and J ends lost 7 bases and 4 bases, in that order; junction bases with no gene match: 5. The CDR3 totals 12 residues. The germline gives CDR1 SGHKS, CDR2 YYEKEE (reference sequence). CDR3 sequence reads: CASSLREYEQYF. The CDR3 bases are TGTGCCAGCTCCTTGCGGGAGTACGAGCAGTACTTC.

The chain couples TRBV30 to TRBJ2-2; tentatively, D is TRBD2 (7 bases). The CDR3 extends over 17 amino acids. The germline V gene encodes CDR1 GTSNPN and CDR2 SVGIG (reference sequence). V was trimmed by 4 bases and J by 2 bases, leaving 20 bases between them. CDR3 residues: CAWIPFEGGYNTGELFF. CDR3 sequence (DNA): TGTGCCTGGATCCCTTTCGAGGGGGGGTACAACACCGGGGAGCTGTTTTTT.

Only one count was recorded for this clone. V gene TRBV11-1 combines with J gene TRBJ2-5, with D hard to call. V was pared by 5 bases and J by 1 base, with 5 bases between. The CDR3 length is 12 residues. Germline loops: CDR1 SGHAT, CDR2 FQDESV (reference sequence). The CDR3 region is CASSPAQETQYF. The DNA of the CDR3 is TGTGCCAGCAGCCCCGCCCAAGAGACCCAGTACTTC.

The rearrangement uses TRBV7-9 and TRBJ2-1; 9 nucleotides align to TRBD2. V was pared by 4 bases and J by 4 bases, with 11 bases of the junction left unmatched. Per the germline V gene, CDR1 is SEHNR and CDR2 is FQNEAQ (reference sequence). CDR3 length: 17 amino acids. This CDR3 reads CASSSIATSGIYNEQFF. DNA of the CDR3: TGTGCCAGCAGCTCGATTGCGACTAGCGGAATATACAATGAGCAGTTCTTC.